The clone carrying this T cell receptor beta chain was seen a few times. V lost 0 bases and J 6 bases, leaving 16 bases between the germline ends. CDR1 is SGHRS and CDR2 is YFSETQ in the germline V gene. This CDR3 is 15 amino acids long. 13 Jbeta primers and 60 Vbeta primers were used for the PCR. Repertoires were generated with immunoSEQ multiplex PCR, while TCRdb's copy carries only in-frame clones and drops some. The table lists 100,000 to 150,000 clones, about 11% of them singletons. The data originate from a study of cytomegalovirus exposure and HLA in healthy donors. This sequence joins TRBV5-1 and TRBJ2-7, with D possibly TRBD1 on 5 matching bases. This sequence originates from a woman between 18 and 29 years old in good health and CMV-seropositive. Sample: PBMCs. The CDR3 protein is CASSLAVRGFGEQYF. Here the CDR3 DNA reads TGCGCCAGCAGCTTGGCCGTAAGGGGTTTTGGCGAGCAGTACTTC.